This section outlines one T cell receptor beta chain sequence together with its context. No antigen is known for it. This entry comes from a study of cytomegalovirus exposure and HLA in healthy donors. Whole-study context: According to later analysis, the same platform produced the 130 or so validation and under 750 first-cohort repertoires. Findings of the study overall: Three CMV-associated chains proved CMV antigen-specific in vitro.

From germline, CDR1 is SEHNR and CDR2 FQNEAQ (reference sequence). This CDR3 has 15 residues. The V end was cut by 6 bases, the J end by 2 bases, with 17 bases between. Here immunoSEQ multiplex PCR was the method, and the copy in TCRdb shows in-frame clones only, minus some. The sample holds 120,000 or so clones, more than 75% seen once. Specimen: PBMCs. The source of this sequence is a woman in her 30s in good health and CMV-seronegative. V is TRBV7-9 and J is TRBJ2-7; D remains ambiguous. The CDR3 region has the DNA TGTGCCAGCAGTCTCGACACCCCCACGGCCTACGAGCAGTACTTC. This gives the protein CASSLDTPTAYEQYF. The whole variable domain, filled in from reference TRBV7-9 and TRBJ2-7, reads DTGVSQNPRHKITKRGQNVTFRCDPISEHNRLYWYRQTLGQGPEFLTYFQNEAQLEKSRLLSDRFSAERPKGSFSTLEIQRTEQGDSAMYLCASSLDTPTAYEQYFGPGTRLTVT.